This T cell receptor (beta chain) was obtained from a study of regulatory T cells in long-lasting Graves disease. There are a few counts of this clonotype. For TCR beta, libraries came from iRepertoire HTBI primers and Arm-PCR of CDR3 regions. Per the study methods: Overall, samples carried over 60 TRBV and about 14 TRBJ segments. TCRdb reanalysed the multiplex PCR reads using MiXCR and keeps one entry per CDR3 protein. In this record, the V and J calls reflect TCRdb's handling and not the investigators' own analysis. Of 390,000 or so distinct CDR3 sequences in the sample, roughly 10% were seen once. The time point is: newly diagnosed GD, antithyroid drugs for less than 3 months. PBMC RNA was the source of the TCR library. These same records also appear under a second study, on T cells in Graves' hyperthyroidism and ophthalmopathy. That source reports: The HTBI primer set was used in a first-round RT-PCR of the TCR CDR3.

This TCR was recovered from a woman between 18 and 29 years old with Graves disease. This sample comprised peripheral blood mononuclear cells (PBMCs), obtained at new diagnosis, from a patient treated with antithyroid drugs.

The CDR3 protein is CASSLRTRYNEQFF. The CDR3 DNA reads as TGTGCCAGCAGCCTTAGGACACGTTACAATGAGCAGTTCTTC. The V and J genes are TRBV7-9 and TRBJ2-1; the D gene is possibly TRBD1 (5 bases). Deletions cut 5 bases from V and 4 bases from J, with 12 bases between. This CDR3 has 14 amino acids. Germline CDR1 and CDR2: SEHNR and FQNEAQ (reference sequence).